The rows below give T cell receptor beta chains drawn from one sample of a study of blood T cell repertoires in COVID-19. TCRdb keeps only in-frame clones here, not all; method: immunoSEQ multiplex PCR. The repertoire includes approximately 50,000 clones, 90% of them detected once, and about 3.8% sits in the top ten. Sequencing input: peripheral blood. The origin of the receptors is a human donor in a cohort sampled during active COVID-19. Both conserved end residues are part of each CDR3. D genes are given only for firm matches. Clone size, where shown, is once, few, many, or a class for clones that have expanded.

TGTGCCAGCTCACCTAGCGGGAGAAATGAGCAGTTCTTC,CASSPSGRNEQFF,TRBD2,NA,TRBV18,TRBJ2-1
TGCGCCAGCAGCCCGGGACAGGGGAACTACGAGCAGTACTTC,CASSPGQGNYEQYF,TRBD1,NA,TRBV5-1,TRBJ2-7
TGTGCCAGCGCTCGGGGGGAACCCTCAAGCTACTACGAGCAGTACTTC,CASARGEPSSYYEQYF,TRBD2,NA,TRBV5-5,TRBJ2-7
TGTGCTAGTGGGGGCTACGTTGGTCAGCCCCAGCATTTT,CASGGYVGQPQHF,NA,NA,TRBV12-5,TRBJ1-5
TGCGCCAGCAGCCAAGTCTCTCTAGTCGGGTCTAGCACAGATACGCAGTATTTT,CASSQVSLVGSSTDTQYF,NA,NA,TRBV4-1,TRBJ2-3
TGTGCCAGCAGTCGGACTGACTATGGCTACACCTTC,CASSRTDYGYTF,NA,NA,TRBV11-3,TRBJ1-2
TGTGCCAGAAAAGACGGGGCAACTAATGAAAAACTGTTTTTT,CARKDGATNEKLFF,NA,NA,TRBV7-5,TRBJ1-4
TGTGCCAGCAGTTACGGGACAGGGGCCAAAAACATTCAGTACTTC,CASSYGTGAKNIQYF,TRBD1,once,TRBV6-5,TRBJ2-4
TGTGCCAGCAGCGAGAACGGACAGTCCCTCCACGAGCAGTACTTC,CASSENGQSLHEQYF,NA,NA,TRBV5-5,TRBJ2-7
TGTGCCAGCAGCGGGCCCGATGAGCAGTTCTTC,CASSGPDEQFF,NA,once,TRBV3-1/TRBV3-2,TRBJ2-1
TGTGCCAGTAGTACACAGGGTAATAATCAGCCCCAGCATTTT,CASSTQGNNQPQHF,NA,NA,TRBV19,TRBJ1-5
TGTGCCACCAGCGGAGGGACCCTGACAGGGCGCCACGAGCAGTACTTC,CATSGGTLTGRHEQYF,NA,NA,TRBV15,TRBJ2-7
TGTGCCAGCAGCTTAAAAAGGGAGGGAGTCAGTGGCTACACCTTC,CASSLKREGVSGYTF,NA,NA,TRBV7-2,TRBJ1-2
TGTGCCAGCAGCTCTCTACAGGGGGGTACTAATGAAAAACTGTTTTTT,CASSSLQGGTNEKLFF,TRBD1,NA,TRBV9,TRBJ1-4
TGTGCCAGTAGTACCGACAGGGGGCTTAGGGGCTACACCTTC,CASSTDRGLRGYTF,TRBD1,NA,TRBV19,TRBJ1-2
TGTGCCAGTAGTTCGACCGGGACTAGTAACGAGCAGTACTTC,CASSSTGTSNEQYF,TRBD2,NA,TRBV19,TRBJ2-7
TGTGCCACAAAGCGGGCGGGGAGAGAGTCCAATGAGCAGTTCTTC,CATKRAGRESNEQFF,NA,once,TRBV10-3,TRBJ2-1
TGTGCCAGCAGCTTAGCGACGACAGGGGTCGGAAACACCATATATTTT,CASSLATTGVGNTIYF,TRBD1,NA,TRBV7-2,TRBJ1-3
TGTGCCAGCAGCTACGGGACAGGGAAAGCTTTCTTT,CASSYGTGKAFF,TRBD1,NA,TRBV28,TRBJ1-1
TGTGCCAGCAGCGCCGGACTAGCGGGAGTAAGTGAGCAGTTCTTC,CASSAGLAGVSEQFF,TRBD2,NA,TRBV5-4,TRBJ2-1
TGTGCCAGCAGTTACCATAGCGGGAGGGCCCACGAGCAGTACTTC,CASSYHSGRAHEQYF,TRBD2,NA,TRBV6-6,TRBJ2-7
TGCAGTGCTAGTCCACATGGGACAGGAGTCTACGAGCAGTACTTC,CSASPHGTGVYEQYF,TRBD1,NA,TRBV20-1,TRBJ2-7
TGTGCCAGCATAGGGGACACTGAAGCTTTCTTT,CASIGDTEAFF,NA,NA,TRBV3-1/TRBV3-2,TRBJ1-1
TGTGCCAGCAGCAGAAATTTAGCGGCAGAGGCTTACGAGCAGTACTTC,CASSRNLAAEAYEQYF,NA,NA,TRBV11-2,TRBJ2-7
TGCGCCAGCAGCTTGGCCCGGACAGGGAGGTATGGCTACACCTTC,CASSLARTGRYGYTF,TRBD1,NA,TRBV5-1,TRBJ1-2
TGTGCCAGCAGCCTGCACAGGGTTGGGGCGGAAGAGACCCAGTACTTC,CASSLHRVGAEETQYF,NA,NA,TRBV7-2,TRBJ2-5
TGTGCCAGCAGTGCGGGACAGGCGAACACTGAAGCTTTCTTT,CASSAGQANTEAFF,TRBD1,NA,TRBV2,TRBJ1-1
TGTGCCAGCAGTGAACTGCCAGGGCCCATGGTTGAGCAGTACTTC,CASSELPGPMVEQYF,NA,once,TRBV6-1,TRBJ2-7
TGTGCCAGCGGGGTAATAGGGGGCACTGAAGCTTTCTTT,CASGVIGGTEAFF,NA,NA,TRBV11-3,TRBJ1-1
TGTGCCAGCTCACCACGAGAGTCGAACACTGAAGCTTTCTTT,CASSPRESNTEAFF,NA,NA,TRBV18,TRBJ1-1
TGTGCCAGTAGTTTCCGACAGGTCCGCAATCAGCCCCAGCATTTT,CASSFRQVRNQPQHF,NA,NA,TRBV19,TRBJ1-5
TGTGCCAGCAGCTTAAGCGGGAGACGGGGAGATACGCAGTATTTT,CASSLSGRRGDTQYF,TRBD2,NA,TRBV7-3,TRBJ2-3
TGTGCCAGCAGCTCCCATCTAGCGGGAGAACACAATGAGCAGTTCTTC,CASSSHLAGEHNEQFF,TRBD2,NA,TRBV5-8,TRBJ2-1
TGTGCTAGTGGTCCCCCTCTAGCGGGGCCGAACACCGGGGAGCTGTTTTTT,CASGPPLAGPNTGELFF,TRBD2,NA,TRBV12-5,TRBJ2-2
TGTGCCAGCTCACCACCGAATTCGGGCAGGGGCACTGAAGCTTTCTTT,CASSPPNSGRGTEAFF,NA,NA,TRBV18,TRBJ1-1
TGTGCCAGCAGCTTGATGGTCGAAGGGAGTGGTGAGCAGTTCTTC,CASSLMVEGSGEQFF,NA,few,TRBV11-3,TRBJ2-1
TGTGCCACCAGCAGAGGAACTACTATCGAGCAGTACTTC,CATSRGTTIEQYF,NA,NA,TRBV15,TRBJ2-7
TGTGCCAGCAGTCCCGGGACTGGGAAAAAGACCCAGTACTTC,CASSPGTGKKTQYF,NA,NA,TRBV7-2,TRBJ2-5
TGTGCCAGCTCTGCAGGGGACTCTGGAAACACCATATATTTT,CASSAGDSGNTIYF,NA,NA,TRBV18,TRBJ1-3
TGTGCCAGCGGCGATATTCGGACAGGGGCCCACACTGAAGCTTTCTTT,CASGDIRTGAHTEAFF,TRBD1,once,TRBV9,TRBJ1-1
TGTGCCAGCAGCATACAGGGGGCCGTTACTGAAGCTTTCTTT,CASSIQGAVTEAFF,TRBD1,NA,TRBV7-2,TRBJ1-1
TGTGCCAGCAGCTCGAAACAGGGGATTGGGAACGAGCAGTACTTC,CASSSKQGIGNEQYF,TRBD1,NA,TRBV5-5,TRBJ2-7
TGTGCCACCAGCACCGAGAGCCCCAGGGTAGCCAAAAACATTCAGTACTTC,CATSTESPRVAKNIQYF,NA,NA,TRBV15,TRBJ2-4
TGCGCCAGCAGCCCCCAGGGGACTAGCGGCACAGATACGCAGTATTTT,CASSPQGTSGTDTQYF,TRBD2,NA,TRBV5-1,TRBJ2-3
TGTGCCAGCAGTGTCATGGACAGTCGAAACACCATATATTTT,CASSVMDSRNTIYF,NA,NA,TRBV5-6,TRBJ1-3
TGTGCCAGCAGCGTAGGGAGATGGACAGGGAGAAGCTCTGGGGCCAACGTCCTGACTTTC,CASSVGRWTGRSSGANVLTF,TRBD1,once,TRBV9,TRBJ2-6
TGTGCCAGCAGCCTCAGCGCGGTGAGTAACTACGAGCAGTACTTC,CASSLSAVSNYEQYF,NA,NA,TRBV6-6,TRBJ2-7
TGTGCCAGCAGCCGCGGGGGTAGCACAGATACGCAGTATTTT,CASSRGGSTDTQYF,TRBD2,NA,TRBV11-2,TRBJ2-3
TGTGCCAGCAGCTTATACACAGGGGGAAGGACTGAAGCTTTCTTT,CASSLYTGGRTEAFF,TRBD1,NA,TRBV5-4,TRBJ1-1
TGTGCCACCAGCAGAGAGGCCAACTATGGCTACACCTTC,CATSREANYGYTF,NA,NA,TRBV15,TRBJ1-2
TGTGCCAGCAGCTCGGGACACAGCGGGGAGCTGTTTTTT,CASSSGHSGELFF,NA,NA,TRBV7-9,TRBJ2-2
TGTGCCAGTAGTATAACTAGCGGGAGTAGAAAGACCCAGTACTTC,CASSITSGSRKTQYF,TRBD2,NA,TRBV19,TRBJ2-5
TGTGCCAGCAGCCTTGGCAGGGGGAAAACTTTCTTT,CASSLGRGKTFF,TRBD1,NA,TRBV5-5,TRBJ1-1
TGTGCCAGCAGTGAACTTTATTCGACAGGGGGCCAGCCCCAGCATTTT,CASSELYSTGGQPQHF,TRBD1,NA,TRBV6-1,TRBJ1-5
TGTGCCAGAAGCCCGAACACTCCTAGCGGGAGACTTAGGAATGAGCAGTTCTTC,CARSPNTPSGRLRNEQFF,NA,NA,TRBV7-5,TRBJ2-1